These 6 T cell receptor beta chains share one sample of origin, sequenced in a study of blood T cell repertoires in COVID-19. Sequencing used immunoSEQ multiplex PCR; TCRdb keeps in-frame clones, though not all of them. The sample has approximately 180,000 clones; more than 75% are singletons. The sequenced sample consisted of peripheral blood. The source of these receptors is a person between 65 and 80 years old with COVID-19, enrolled during active disease.

This clone has just one count. J is TRBJ1-4 and V is TRBV7-9; 8 bases fit TRBD1. Trimming removed 5 bases from V and 4 bases from J; junction bases left unmatched: 3. The length of the CDR3 is 14 residues. CDR1 is SEHNR and CDR2 is FQNEAQ in the germline V gene (reference sequence). For the CDR3, the DNA is TGTGCCAGCAGCCCACAGGGGGATAATGAAAAACTGTTTTTT. Protein sequence: CASSPQGDNEKLFF.

The chain links TRBV14 to TRBJ1-5; no firm D call. The CDR3 has 13 residues. Trimming removed 0 bases at V and 6 bases at J, with 6 bases between. The germline V gene has CDR1 SGHDN and CDR2 FVKESK. Written as DNA, the CDR3 is TGTGCCAGCAGCCAAGATGCGGCTCAGCCCCAGCATTTT. This translates into CASSQDAAQPQHF.

The gene calls are TRBV5-4 and TRBJ2-3; 9 nucleotides line up with TRBD2. The junction had 11 bases not matched to a gene; V was cut back by 6 bases and J by 6 bases. CDR1 is SGHNT, CDR2 YYREEE, per germline (reference sequence). This CDR3 region has 15 residues. The CDR3 DNA follows: TGTGCCAGCATGGTAGCGGGGGCCCTGGGGGATACGCAGTATTTT. This codes for CASMVAGALGDTQYF.

This clone has a handful of counts. The chain has TRBV7-2 and TRBJ2-3, with D maybe TRBD2 (5 bases). The V end lost 3 bases, the J end lost 3 bases, and 16 bases lay between the germline ends. Germline-derived CDR1 and CDR2 are SGHTA and FQGNSA. The CDR3 totals 16 residues. CDR3: CASSFILAPRTDTQYF. In nucleotides, the CDR3 is TGTGCCAGCAGCTTCATTCTAGCTCCAAGGACAGATACGCAGTATTTT.

The rearrangement joins TRBV28 to TRBJ2-3, with 10 bases that match TRBD2. Germline values: CDR1 MDHEN, CDR2 SYDVKM. The CDR3 consists of 14 residues. Trimming at V came to 7 bases and at J to 4 bases, leaving 5 bases not matched to a gene. The CDR3 region is CASKKRGGPDTQYF. Here the CDR3 DNA reads TGTGCCAGCAAGAAGCGGGGGGGCCCAGATACGCAGTATTTT. The variable domain in full, completed from reference TRBV28 and TRBJ2-3, reads DVKVTQSSRYLVKRTGEKVFLECVQDMDHENMFWYRQDPGLGLRLIYFSYDVKMKEKGDIPEGYSVSREKKERFSLILESASTNQTSMYLCASKKRGGPDTQYFGPGTRLTVL.

This clone has just a few counts. The sample carries other DNA sequences with the same CDR3. The chain couples TRBV6-6 to TRBJ1-5; 7 positions agree with TRBD1. CDR1 MNHNY and CDR2 SVGAGI come from the germline V gene (reference sequence). After removal of 0 bases from V and 2 bases from J, the junction contained 1 base not matched to a gene. The CDR3 runs 15 residues. The CDR3 loop reads CASSYSGGGNQPQHF. CDR3 coding DNA: TGTGCCAGCAGTTACTCAGGGGGCGGCAATCAGCCCCAGCATTTT.